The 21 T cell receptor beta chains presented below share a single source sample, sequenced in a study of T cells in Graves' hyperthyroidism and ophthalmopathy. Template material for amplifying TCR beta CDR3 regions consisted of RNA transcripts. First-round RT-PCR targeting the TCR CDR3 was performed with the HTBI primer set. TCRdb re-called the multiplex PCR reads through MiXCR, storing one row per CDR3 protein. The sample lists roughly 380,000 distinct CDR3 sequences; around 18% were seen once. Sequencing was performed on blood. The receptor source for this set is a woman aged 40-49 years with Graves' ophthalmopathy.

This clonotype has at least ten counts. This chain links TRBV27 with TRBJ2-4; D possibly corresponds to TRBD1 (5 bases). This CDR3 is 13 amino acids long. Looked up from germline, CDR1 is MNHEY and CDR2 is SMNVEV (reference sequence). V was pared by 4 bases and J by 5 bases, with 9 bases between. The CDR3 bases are TGTGCCAGCAGTTCCAGGGAAGAAAACATTCAGTACTTC. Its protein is CASSSREENIQYF.

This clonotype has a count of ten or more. CDR3: CASSRTDYGYTF. CDR3 DNA sequence: TGTGCCAGCAGCCGCACGGACTATGGCTACACCTTC. This chain links TRBV11-2 with TRBJ1-2; D is unclear. Trimming shortened V by 5 bases and J by 3 bases, and 7 bases separated the two germline ends. Germline V gene sequence: CDR1 SGHAT, CDR2 FQNNGV. CDR3 length equals 12 residues. The full variable domain, rest sourced from reference TRBV11-2 and TRBJ1-2, is EAGVAQSPRYKIIEKRQSVAFWCNPISGHATLYWYQQILGQGPKLLIQFQNNGVVDDSQLPKDRFSAERLKGVDSTLKIQPAKLEDSAVYLCASSRTDYGYTFGSGTRLTVV.

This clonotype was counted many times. The CDR3 sequence: CASNLPRGGEQYF. The CDR3 coding sequence is TGTGCCAGCAACCTCCCCAGGGGTGGAGAGCAGTACTTC. J is TRBJ2-7 and V is TRBV2; D possibly corresponds to TRBD1 (6 bases). Germline assignment: CDR1 SNHLY and CDR2 FYNNEI. The CDR3 is 13 residues long. Trimming cost V 7 bases and J 7 bases, with 17 bases left between them.

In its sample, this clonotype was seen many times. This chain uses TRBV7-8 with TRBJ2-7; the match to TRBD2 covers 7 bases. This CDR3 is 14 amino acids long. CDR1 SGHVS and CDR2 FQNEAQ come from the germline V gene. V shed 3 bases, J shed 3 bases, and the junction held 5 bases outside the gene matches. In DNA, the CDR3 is TGTGCCAGCAGCTTCCCGGGACTAAACTACGAGCAGTACTTC. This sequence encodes CASSFPGLNYEQYF.

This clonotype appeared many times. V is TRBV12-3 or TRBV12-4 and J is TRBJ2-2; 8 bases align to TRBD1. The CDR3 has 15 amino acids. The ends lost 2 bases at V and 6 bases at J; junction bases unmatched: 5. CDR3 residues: CASSLTQGAPGELFF. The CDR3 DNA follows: TGTGCCAGCAGTTTAACGCAGGGGGCGCCCGGGGAGCTGTTTTTT.

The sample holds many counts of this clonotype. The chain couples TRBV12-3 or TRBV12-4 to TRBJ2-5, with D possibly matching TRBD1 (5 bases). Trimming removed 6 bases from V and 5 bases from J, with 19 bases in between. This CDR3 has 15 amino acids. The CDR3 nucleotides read TGTGCCAGCAGCTCGACACAGACAGACTCCGAGACCCAGTACTTC. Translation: CASSSTQTDSETQYF.

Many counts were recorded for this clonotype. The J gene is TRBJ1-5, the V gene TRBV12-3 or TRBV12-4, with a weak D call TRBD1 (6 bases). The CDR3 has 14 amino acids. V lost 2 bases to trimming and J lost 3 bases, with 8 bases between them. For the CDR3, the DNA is TGTGCCAGCAGTTTAAGGGACACCAATCAGCCCCAGCATTTT. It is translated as CASSLRDTNQPQHF.

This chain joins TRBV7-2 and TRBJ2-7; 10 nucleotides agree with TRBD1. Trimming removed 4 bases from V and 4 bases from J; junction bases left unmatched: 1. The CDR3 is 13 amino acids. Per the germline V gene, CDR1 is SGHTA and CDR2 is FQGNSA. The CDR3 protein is CASSWTGGYEQYF. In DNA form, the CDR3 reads TGTGCCAGCAGCTGGACAGGGGGATACGAGCAGTACTTC.

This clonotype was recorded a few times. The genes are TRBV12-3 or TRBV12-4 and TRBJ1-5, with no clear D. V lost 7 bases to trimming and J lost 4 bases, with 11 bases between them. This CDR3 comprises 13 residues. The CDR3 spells CASTSSQNQPQHF. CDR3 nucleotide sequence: TGTGCCAGCACCAGTTCGCAGAATCAGCCCCAGCATTTT.

The CDR3 sequence: CASSENRVGIQYF. The CDR3 DNA is TGTGCCAGCAGTGAAAACAGGGTGGGCATTCAGTACTTC. The chain carries TRBV28 and TRBJ2-4, with a weak D call TRBD1 (6 bases). Germline CDR1 reads MDHEN; CDR2 reads SYDVKM. Trimming pared 5 bases from V and 9 bases from J, leaving 14 bases between. The CDR3 consists of 13 residues.

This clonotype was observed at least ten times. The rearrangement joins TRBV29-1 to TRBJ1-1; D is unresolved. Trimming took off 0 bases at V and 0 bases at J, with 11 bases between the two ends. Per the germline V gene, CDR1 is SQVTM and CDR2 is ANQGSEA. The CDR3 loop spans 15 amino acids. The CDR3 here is CSVEEGLLMNTEAFF. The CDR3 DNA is TGCAGCGTTGAAGAAGGACTCCTGATGAACACTGAAGCTTTCTTT.

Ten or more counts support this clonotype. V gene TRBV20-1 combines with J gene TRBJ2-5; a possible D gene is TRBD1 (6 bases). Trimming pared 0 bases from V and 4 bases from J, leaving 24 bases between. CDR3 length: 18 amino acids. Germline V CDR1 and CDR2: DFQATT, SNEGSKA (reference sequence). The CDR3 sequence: CSARDRAGELNFRETQYF. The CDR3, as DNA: TGCAGTGCTAGAGATCGGGCAGGGGAATTGAATTTTCGAGAGACCCAGTACTTC.

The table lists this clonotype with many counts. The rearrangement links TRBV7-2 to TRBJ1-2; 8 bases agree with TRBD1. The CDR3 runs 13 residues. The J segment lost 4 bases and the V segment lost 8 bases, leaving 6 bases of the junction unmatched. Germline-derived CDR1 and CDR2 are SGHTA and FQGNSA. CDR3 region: CASGTGSRYGYTF. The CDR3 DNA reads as TGTGCCAGCGGGACAGGAAGCCGCTATGGCTACACCTTC.

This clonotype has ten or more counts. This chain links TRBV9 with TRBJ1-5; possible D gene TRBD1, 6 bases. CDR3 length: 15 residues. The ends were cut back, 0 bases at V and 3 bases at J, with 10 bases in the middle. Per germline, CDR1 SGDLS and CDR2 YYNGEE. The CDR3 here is CASSVEGGANQPQHF. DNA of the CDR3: TGTGCCAGCAGCGTAGAGGGGGGGGCCAATCAGCCCCAGCATTTT.

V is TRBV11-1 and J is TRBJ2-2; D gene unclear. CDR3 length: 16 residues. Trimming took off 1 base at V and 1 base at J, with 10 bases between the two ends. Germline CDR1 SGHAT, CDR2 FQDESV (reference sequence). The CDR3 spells CASSLGVRKNTGELFF. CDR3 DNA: TGTGCCAGCAGCTTAGGCGTCAGAAAGAACACCGGGGAGCTGTTTTTT.

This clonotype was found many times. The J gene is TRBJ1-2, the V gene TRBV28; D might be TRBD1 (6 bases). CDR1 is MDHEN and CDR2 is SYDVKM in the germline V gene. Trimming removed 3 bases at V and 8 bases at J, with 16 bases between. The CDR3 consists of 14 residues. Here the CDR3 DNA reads TGTGCCAGCAGTTTCTTACAGGGAACGCAGGGCTACACCTTC. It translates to CASSFLQGTQGYTF.

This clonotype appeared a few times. The CDR3 reads CASRRGLEQYF. The CDR3 region has the DNA TGTGCCAGCAGGAGGGGTCTCGAGCAGTACTTC. The chain recombines TRBV6-2 or TRBV6-3 with TRBJ2-7; perhaps D is TRBD1 or TRBD2 (5 bases each). This CDR3 contains 11 residues. Germline CDR1 is MNHEY and CDR2 is SVGEGT. V was cut by 6 bases and J by 6 bases, with 9 bases left in between.

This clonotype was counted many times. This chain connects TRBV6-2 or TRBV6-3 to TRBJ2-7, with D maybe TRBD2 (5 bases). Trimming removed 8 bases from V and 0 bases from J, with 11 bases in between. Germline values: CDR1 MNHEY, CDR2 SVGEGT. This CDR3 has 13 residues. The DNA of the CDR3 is TGTGCCAGCTCCCGAGGGTCCTCCTACGAGCAGTACTTC. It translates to CASSRGSSYEQYF.

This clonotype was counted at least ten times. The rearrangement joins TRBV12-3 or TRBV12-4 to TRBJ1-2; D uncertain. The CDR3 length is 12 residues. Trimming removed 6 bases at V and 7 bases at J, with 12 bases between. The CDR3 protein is CASSHTRAGYTF. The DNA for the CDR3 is TGTGCCAGCAGCCATACTCGGGCTGGCTACACCTTC.

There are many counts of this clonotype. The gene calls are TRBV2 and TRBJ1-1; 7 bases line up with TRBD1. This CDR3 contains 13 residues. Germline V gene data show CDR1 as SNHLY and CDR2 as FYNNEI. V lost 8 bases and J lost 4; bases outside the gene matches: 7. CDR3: CASGQGVATEAFF. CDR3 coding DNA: TGTGCCAGCGGGCAGGGGGTAGCCACTGAAGCTTTCTTT.

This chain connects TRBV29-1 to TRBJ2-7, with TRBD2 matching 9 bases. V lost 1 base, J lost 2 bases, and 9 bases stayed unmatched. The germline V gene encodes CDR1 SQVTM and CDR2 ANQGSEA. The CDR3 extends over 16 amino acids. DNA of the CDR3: TGCAGCGTTGAAGGGTTAGCGGGAGCCTTTGCCTACGAGCAGTACTTC. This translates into CSVEGLAGAFAYEQYF.